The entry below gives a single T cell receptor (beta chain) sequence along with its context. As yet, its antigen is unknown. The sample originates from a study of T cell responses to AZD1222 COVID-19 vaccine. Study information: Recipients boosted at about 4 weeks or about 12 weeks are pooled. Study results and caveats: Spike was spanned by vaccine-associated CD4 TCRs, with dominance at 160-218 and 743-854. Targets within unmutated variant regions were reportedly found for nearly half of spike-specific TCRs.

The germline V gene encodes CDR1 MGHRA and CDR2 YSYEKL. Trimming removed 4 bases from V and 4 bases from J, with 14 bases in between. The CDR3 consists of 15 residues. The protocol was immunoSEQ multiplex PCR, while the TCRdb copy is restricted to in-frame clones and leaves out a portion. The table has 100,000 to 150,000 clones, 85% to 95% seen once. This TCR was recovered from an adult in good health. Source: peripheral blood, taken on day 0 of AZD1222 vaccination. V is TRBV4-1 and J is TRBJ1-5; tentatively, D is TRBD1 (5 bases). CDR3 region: CASSPDRSLNQPQHF. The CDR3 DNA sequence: TGCGCCAGCAGCCCCGACAGAAGCCTAAATCAGCCCCAGCATTTT.